Following are 26 T cell receptor beta chains from one sample sequenced in a study of T cell repertoires in cytomegalovirus infection. For these receptors, no antigen is known. TCRdb re-analysed the reads in MiXCR, keeping a single row per CDR3 protein. The profile shows fewer than 850,000 distinct CDR3 sequences, roughly 29% of them singletons. Source: cultured CD8+ T cells from PBMCs, taken from culture after CMV antigen stimulation. The receptors were gathered from a human donor in good health (CMV status not recorded). Some clones in this sample may be carry-over from other donors' samples.

As DNA, the CDR3 is TGCAGCGTTGATGGGAGTGACAGGTGGGGCAATGAGCAGTTCTTC. Residues: CSVDGSDRWGNEQFF. The rearrangement links TRBV29-1 to TRBJ2-1; D might be TRBD1 (6 bases). Trimming took off 3 bases at V and 6 bases at J, with 18 bases between the two ends. Germline V lookup: CDR1 SQVTM, CDR2 ANQGSEA. This CDR3 region has 15 residues.

A few counts support this clonotype. This chain uses TRBV12-3 or TRBV12-4 with TRBJ2-5; TRBD2 matches at 11 bases. Trimming at V came to 5 bases and at J to 2 bases, leaving 4 bases not matched to a gene. The length of the CDR3 is 15 residues. CDR3 protein: CASSRLAGPQETQYF. In nucleotides, the CDR3 is TGTGCCAGCAGTCGACTAGCGGGGCCTCAAGAGACCCAGTACTTC.

The chain joins TRBV7-8 to TRBJ1-2; TRBD1 aligns across 8 bases. There are 16 residues in the CDR3. Unmatched junction bases numbered 8, after V lost 1 base and J lost 4 bases. The V gene's germline CDR1 is SGHVS and CDR2 FQNEAQ. This CDR3 is CASSLVGQGSPYGYTF. CDR3 bases: TGTGCCAGCAGCTTAGTTGGACAGGGAAGCCCCTATGGCTACACCTTC.

About this clonotype: A junction end diverges from the germline sequence, so it may reflect a read error. The V gene is TRBV5-8, the J gene TRBJ2-1; D remains unclear. The germline V gene has CDR1 SGHTS and CDR2 YDEGEE. This CDR3 spans 15 amino acids. The CDR3 sequence is CASSLDLLRLDEQFF. The CDR3 DNA is TGTGCCAGTAGCTTGGACCTACTACGGTTGGATGAGCAGTTCTTC.

For this clonotype: At one end the junction does not follow the germline gene, possibly because of a read error. J is TRBJ1-2 and V is TRBV4-3; D not certain. From germline, CDR1 is LGHNA and CDR2 YSLEER. The length of the CDR3 is 11 residues. This CDR3 reads CASSQDKVWAF. CDR3 sequence (DNA): TGCGCCAGCAGCCAAGATAAGGTCTGGGCCTTC.

This clonotype was recorded a few times. The chain couples TRBV12-3 or TRBV12-4 to TRBJ1-1; TRBD1 matches 11 bases. J was trimmed by 2 bases and V by 5 bases; bases with no gene match: 7. This CDR3 has 16 amino acids. The CDR3 DNA follows: TGTGCCAGCAGTCCTACGGGACAGGGGGTTAACACTGAAGCTTTCTTT. Encoded protein: CASSPTGQGVNTEAFF.

The gene calls are TRBV15 and TRBJ2-7, with 8 bases identical to TRBD1. Per the germline V gene, CDR1 is LNHNV and CDR2 is YYDKDF (reference sequence). CDR3 length: 15 amino acids. J lost 3 bases, V lost 1 base, and 5 bases had no gene match. CDR3 bases: TGTGCCACCAGCAGAGGCAGGGGGCAACTCTACGAGCAGTACTTC. This codes for CATSRGRGQLYEQYF.

V and J are TRBV18 and TRBJ2-1, with D possibly matching TRBD1 (6 bases). The germline gives CDR1 KGHSH, CDR2 LQKENI. Trimming took off 4 bases at V and 8 bases at J, with 15 bases between the two ends. The CDR3 extends over 14 amino acids. The CDR3 loop reads CASSQFRGRDEQFF. CDR3 DNA sequence: TGTGCCAGCTCACAGTTCAGGGGTAGGGATGAGCAGTTCTTC.

This sequence joins TRBV14 and TRBJ2-7, with D hard to call. Germline CDR1 reads SGHDN; CDR2 reads FVKESK. The CDR3 length is 14 residues. Trimming removed 5 bases from V and 4 bases from J, with 15 bases in between. CDR3 amino acids: CASSLNLTGYEQYV. The CDR3 nucleotides read TGTGCCAGCAGCTTGAATTTAACTGGGTACGAGCAGTACGTC.

The genes are TRBV29-1 and TRBJ2-3; no definite D call. Germline V gene data show CDR1 as SQVTM and CDR2 as ANQGSEA. Trimming removed 4 bases at V and 4 bases at J, with 3 bases between. The CDR3 spans 10 residues. Here the CDR3 DNA reads TGCAGCGTTGTATCAGATACGCAGTATTTT. It specifies CSVVSDTQYF.

This clonotype occurred many times. In nucleotides, the CDR3 is TGTGCCAGCAGCCCCCGACTAGCGGATACGCAGTATTTT. Amino acid sequence: CASSPRLADTQYF. V gene TRBV7-8 combines with J gene TRBJ2-3, with 8 bases fitting TRBD2. J gave up 6 bases and V 5 bases, and 4 bases lay outside the gene matches. This CDR3 contains 13 residues. Per the germline V gene, CDR1 is SGHVS and CDR2 is FQNEAQ.

The rearrangement joins TRBV6-2 or TRBV6-3 to TRBJ2-1, with TRBD1 identical over 11 bases. CDR1 and CDR2 from the germline V gene are MNHEY and SVGEGT. This CDR3 spans 14 amino acids. Germline trimming cut 10 bases from V and 5 bases from J; bases unmatched to any gene: 7. In nucleotides, the CDR3 is TGTGCCATCACAGGGACAGGGGGTCACAATGAGCAGTTCTTC. Encoded protein: CAITGTGGHNEQFF.

The rearrangement joins TRBV7-6 to TRBJ1-1; possible D gene TRBD1, 5 bases. This CDR3 is built from 12 residues. Trimming shortened V by 1 base and J by 8 bases, and 8 bases separated the two germline ends. The germline V gene has CDR1 SGHVS and CDR2 FNYEAQ. CDR3 sequence (DNA): TGTGCCAGCAGCTTAGGGGGGGAGGAAGCTTTCTTT. Its translation: CASSLGGEEAFF.

This clonotype was seen a few times. This may be a read error, as it is one base from a much larger clone. The chain uses TRBV11-2 and TRBJ1-1, with D hard to call. Germline loops: CDR1 SGHAT, CDR2 FQNNGV. V shed 3 bases and J shed 7 bases, with 6 bases lying between them. This CDR3 has 11 residues. The CDR3, as DNA: TGTGCCAGCAGCTTCGGATATGAAGCTTTCTTT. This gives the protein CASSFGYEAFF.

The genes are TRBV7-9 and TRBJ1-1; D remains ambiguous. V gave up 8 bases and J gave up 0 bases, with 13 bases separating them. The length of the CDR3 is 14 residues. Germline lookup yields CDR1 SEHNR and CDR2 FQNEAQ (reference sequence). CDR3 in DNA: TGTGCCAGCCACCTACTTGGGATGAACACTGAAGCTTTCTTT. Amino acids: CASHLLGMNTEAFF.

V usage is TRBV12-3 or TRBV12-4 and J usage is TRBJ1-5, with D tentatively TRBD1 (5 bases). V lost 8 bases and J lost 9, with 14 bases in between. The CDR3 sequence is 12 residues long. CDR3 sequence: CASWGAGLPQHF. CDR3 DNA: TGTGCCAGCTGGGGAGCAGGGTTGCCCCAGCATTTT.

This clonotype was observed at least ten times. The V call is TRBV7-2, the J call TRBJ1-1; no clear D. The CDR3 loop spans 14 amino acids. Trimming stripped 3 bases from V and 2 bases from J, with 10 bases between. Germline CDR1 SGHTA, CDR2 FQGNSA. The CDR3 DNA reads as TGTGCCAGCAGCTTCATAACAGCAAACACTGAAGCTTTCTTT. Its translation: CASSFITANTEAFF.

This chain joins TRBV6-5 and TRBJ1-2; 11 bases are a match to TRBD1. Trimming at V came to 4 bases and at J to 5 bases, leaving 3 bases not matched to a gene. CDR1 and CDR2 (germline): MNHEY, SVGAGI. The CDR3 runs to 14 residues. CDR3 sequence: CASSWTGGGYGYTF. The CDR3 region has the DNA TGTGCCAGCAGTTGGACAGGGGGCGGGTATGGCTACACCTTC.

This clonotype was observed at least ten times. The chain links TRBV27 to TRBJ2-7, with TRBD2 identical over 10 bases. The CDR3 is 16 residues long. J lost 1 base, V lost 6 bases, and 9 bases had no gene match. Germline loops: CDR1 MNHEY, CDR2 SMNVEV (reference sequence). The CDR3 loop is CASSPAGGPRSYEQYV. CDR3 nucleotides: TGTGCCAGCAGCCCAGCGGGGGGGCCTAGGTCCTACGAGCAGTACGTC.

In this sample, this clonotype turned up a few times. The V gene is TRBV27, the J gene TRBJ2-1; D gene uncertain. CDR1 and CDR2 (germline): MNHEY, SMNVEV (reference sequence). Deletions cut 3 bases from V and 5 bases from J, with 11 bases between. CDR3 length: 14 residues. Written as DNA, the CDR3 is TGTGCCAGCAGTTTCTTCTTCGGGCACAATGAGCAGTTCTTC. Protein: CASSFFFGHNEQFF.

In its sample, this clonotype was seen a few times. V and J are TRBV27 and TRBJ1-5; D gene uncertain. The CDR3 has 15 amino acids. CDR1 MNHEY and CDR2 SMNVEV come from the germline V gene (reference sequence). The V end lost 0 bases, the J end lost 2 bases, and 8 bases lay between the germline ends. As DNA, the CDR3 is TGTGCCAGCAGTTTATCCGGCTGGGGCAATCAGCCCCAGCATTTT. This encodes CASSLSGWGNQPQHF.

This clonotype was detected ten times or more. The CDR3 DNA reads as TGTGCCAGCAGCTTTCTAGCGGGGGAGTACAATGAGCAGTTCTTC. Translating gives CASSFLAGEYNEQFF. The chain joins TRBV11-3 to TRBJ2-1; 10 bases align to TRBD2. The ends lost 3 bases at V and 4 bases at J; junction bases unmatched: 3. CDR1 SGHNT and CDR2 YENEEA come from the germline V gene. The CDR3 runs 15 residues.

This clonotype was counted many times. V is TRBV7-2 and J is TRBJ2-7; no clear D gene. The CDR3 sequence is 12 residues long. CDR1 SGHTA and CDR2 FQGNSA come from the germline V gene. Trimming shortened V by 6 bases and J by 6 bases, and 12 bases separated the two germline ends. The DNA for the CDR3 is TGTGCCAGCAGGTCCGGAGTTGGCGAGCAGTACGTC. Translation: CASRSGVGEQYV.

The V and J genes are TRBV5-6 and TRBJ2-7; D ambiguous. The V gene lost 0 bases and the J gene lost 6 bases, with 13 bases spanning the gap. The CDR3 length is 14 residues. CDR1 SGHDT and CDR2 YYEEEE come from the germline V gene. CDR3 residues: CASSLDSGRGEQYF. DNA for the CDR3: TGTGCCAGCAGCTTGGATTCCGGGCGAGGCGAGCAGTACTTC.

This sequence joins TRBV12-3 or TRBV12-4 and TRBJ2-3; 7 bases agree with TRBD1. The CDR3 spans 14 residues. V was pared by 6 bases and J by 3 bases, with 6 bases of the junction left unmatched. CDR3 sequence: CASSHTGVTDTQYF. As DNA, the CDR3 is TGTGCCAGCAGCCATACAGGGGTGACAGATACGCAGTATTTT.

CDR3 loop: CASSESLMGLYTGELFF. The CDR3 DNA reads TGTGCCAGCAGTGAGAGCCTGATGGGGCTTTACACCGGGGAGCTGTTTTTT. The chain links TRBV6-1 to TRBJ2-2; D perhaps matches TRBD1 (5 bases). The V gene's germline CDR1 is MNHNS and CDR2 SASEGT. Trimming removed 3 bases from V and 3 bases from J, with 17 bases in between. The CDR3 spans 17 residues.